These 3 T cell receptor beta chains were sequenced from one sample in a study of regulatory T cells in long-lasting Graves disease. Construction of TCR beta libraries relied on iRepertoire HTBI primers and on Arm-PCR targeting CDR3 regions. A single record per CDR3 protein comes from TCRdb applying MiXCR to the multiplex PCR reads. The sample comprises 300,000 to 350,000 distinct CDR3 sequences, around a fifth of which are singletons, and 29% rests with the top ten. This sample's time point: persistent/refractory GD, antithyroid drugs over 5 years with positive TRAb. PBMC-extracted RNA yielded the TCR library. The material sequenced was peripheral blood mononuclear cells (PBMCs), taken when the disease was refractory, from a patient treated with antithyroid drugs. Source of these receptors: a female donor with Graves disease.

This clonotype was picked up many times. The chain employs TRBV18 and TRBJ2-7; TRBD2 matches 7 bases. CDR1 and CDR2 (germline): KGHSH, LQKENI. V lost 3 bases and J lost 6; bases outside the gene matches: 8. The CDR3 length is 14 residues. CDR3 sequence reads: CASSPRDPGGEQYF. CDR3 sequence (DNA): TGTGCCAGCTCACCCCGGGACCCGGGGGGCGAGCAGTACTTC.

This clonotype was detected a few times. The chain employs TRBV20-1 and TRBJ2-2; 9 nucleotides agree with TRBD2. This CDR3 contains 14 residues. Germline values: CDR1 DFQATT, CDR2 SNEGSKA (reference sequence). V trimming: 6 bases; J trimming: 7 bases; junction bases outside the gene matches: 9. CDR3 sequence reads: CSAASAGGYGELFF. CDR3 sequence (DNA): TGCAGTGCCGCCTCAGCGGGAGGATACGGGGAGCTGTTTTTT.

This clonotype has only one observation. The V and J genes are TRBV7-8 and TRBJ2-5; D call uncertain. CDR1 and CDR2 from the germline V gene are SGHVS and FQNEAQ. V lost 5 bases and J lost 4, with 14 bases in between. The CDR3 is 14 amino acids. CDR3 amino acids: CASSPRPVTETQYF. CDR3 nucleotides: TGTGCCAGCAGCCCTCGACCAGTGACAGAGACCCAGTACTTC.